Sequencing of this T cell receptor (beta chain) was carried out in a study of PD-L1 blockade in urothelial cancer. Across the whole study: The number of prior chemotherapy regimens per patient was 0 to 3. Blood analysis was done at 3 weeks (second dose) and 6 weeks after treatment began.

TCRdb's copy holds only in-frame clones and misses some; the assay was immunoSEQ multiplex PCR. The table has tens of thousands of clones, around 88% seen once; the top ten hold approximately 30%. In germline, CDR1 is SGHDT, CDR2 YYEEEE. The V end was cut by 4 bases, the J end by 4 bases, with 18 bases between. This CDR3 contains 15 residues. The chain joins TRBV5-6 to TRBJ2-7; a weak D match, TRBD2 (5 bases). The clonotype originates from a man between 60 and 75 years old with urothelial cancer. The sequencing used PBMCs, collected around atezolizumab (anti-PD-L1) treatment. The CDR3 nucleotides are TGTGCCAGCAGCCGATCGAGGCGCGGGCTTTACGAGCAGTACTTC. Translation: CASSRSRRGLYEQYF.